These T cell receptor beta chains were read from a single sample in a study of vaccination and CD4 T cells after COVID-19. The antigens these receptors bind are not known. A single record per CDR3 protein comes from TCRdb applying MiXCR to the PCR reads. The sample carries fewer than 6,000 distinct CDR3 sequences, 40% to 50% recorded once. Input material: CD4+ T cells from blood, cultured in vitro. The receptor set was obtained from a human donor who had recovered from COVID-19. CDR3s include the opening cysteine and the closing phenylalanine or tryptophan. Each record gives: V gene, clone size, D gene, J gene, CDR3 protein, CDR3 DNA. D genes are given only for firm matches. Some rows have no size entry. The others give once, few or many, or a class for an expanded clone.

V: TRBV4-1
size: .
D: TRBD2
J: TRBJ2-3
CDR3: CASSQPRAGGRQDTQYF
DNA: TGCGCCAGCAGCCAACCACGAGCGGGGGGGCGGCAAGATACGCAGTATTTT

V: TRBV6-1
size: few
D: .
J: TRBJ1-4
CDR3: CASRREKLFF
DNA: TGTGCCTCGCGGAGGGAAAAACTGTTTTTT

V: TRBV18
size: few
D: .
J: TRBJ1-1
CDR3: CASSPVGHQGRTEAFF
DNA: TGTGCCAGCTCACCCGTTGGTCATCAGGGTAGAACTGAAGCTTTCTTT

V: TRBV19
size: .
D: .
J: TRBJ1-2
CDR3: CASTPGGSNYGYTF
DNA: TGTGCCAGCACCCCAGGAGGGTCCAACTATGGCTACACCTTC

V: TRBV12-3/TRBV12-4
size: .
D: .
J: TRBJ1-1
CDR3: CASSPGRTNTEAFF
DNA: TGTGCCAGCAGTCCTGGACGGACGAACACTGAAGCTTTCTTT

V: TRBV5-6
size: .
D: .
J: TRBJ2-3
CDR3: CASSTRGTRSTDTQYF
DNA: TGTGCCAGCAGCACACGGGGGACGCGGAGCACAGATACGCAGTATTTT

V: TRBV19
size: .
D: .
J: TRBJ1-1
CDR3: CASNEGGNLGYTEAFF
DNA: TGTGCCAGTAACGAGGGCGGGAACCTTGGGTACACTGAAGCTTTCTTT

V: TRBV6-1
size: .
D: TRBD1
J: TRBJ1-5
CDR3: CASTYLRQGALQPQHF
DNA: TGTGCCAGCACCTACCTGCGACAGGGGGCGCTTCAGCCCCAGCATTTT

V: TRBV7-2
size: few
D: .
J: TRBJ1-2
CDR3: CASFSPGGYGYTF
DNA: TGTGCCAGCTTTTCCCCGGGCGGGTATGGCTACACCTTC

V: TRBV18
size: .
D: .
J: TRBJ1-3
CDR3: CASSPQGGGSGNTIYF
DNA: TGTGCCAGCTCACCACAGGGTGGAGGATCTGGAAACACCATATATTTT

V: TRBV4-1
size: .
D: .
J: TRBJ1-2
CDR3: CASSQAQGGSGYTF
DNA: TGCGCCAGCAGTCAAGCCCAAGGGGGTAGTGGCTACACCTTC

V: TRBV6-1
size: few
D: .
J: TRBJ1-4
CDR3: CASRRTLEAEKLFF
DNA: TGTGCCAGCAGACGGACACTGGAGGCTGAAAAACTGTTTTTT

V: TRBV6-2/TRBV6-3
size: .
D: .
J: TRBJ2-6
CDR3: CASSLGHLSGANVLTF
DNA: TGTGCCAGCAGTTTGGGACACCTATCTGGGGCCAACGTCCTGACTTTC

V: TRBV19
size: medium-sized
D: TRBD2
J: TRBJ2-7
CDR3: CASSTPGGKSSYEQYF
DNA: TGTGCCAGTAGTACCCCGGGGGGGAAAAGCTCCTACGAGCAGTACTTC